Listed below are T cell receptor beta chains from one sample, sequenced in a study of blood T cell repertoires in COVID-19. The protocol was immunoSEQ multiplex PCR, while the TCRdb copy is restricted to in-frame clones and leaves out a portion. The data show around 93,000 clones, roughly four fifths seen once. The specimen sequenced was peripheral blood. These receptors were obtained from a man aged 60-69 years with acute or convalescent COVID-19. CDR3s include the opening cysteine and the closing phenylalanine or tryptophan. The D gene is left open where the match is weak. Clone size is given for some rows only: seen once, a few or many times, or a class if the clone is expanded.

CDR3aa: CASSNPDRSYSPLHF
CDR3nt: TGTGCCAGTAGTAACCCCGACAGGTCTTATTCACCCCTCCACTTT
v_gene: TRBV19
j_gene: TRBJ1-6
abundance: -
d_gene: -

CDR3aa: CAGTPQQGNNSPLHF
CDR3nt: TGTGCCGGAACCCCTCAACAGGGCAATAATTCACCCCTCCACTTT
v_gene: TRBV30
j_gene: TRBJ1-6
abundance: -
d_gene: -

CDR3aa: CASSFANRGTEAFF
CDR3nt: TGTGCCAGCAGCTTCGCCAACAGGGGAACTGAAGCTTTCTTT
v_gene: TRBV13
j_gene: TRBJ1-1
abundance: once
d_gene: TRBD1

CDR3aa: CASSIDASGGLTENEQFF
CDR3nt: TGTGCCAGTAGTATAGATGCGAGCGGGGGACTGACAGAGAATGAGCAGTTCTTC
v_gene: TRBV19
j_gene: TRBJ2-1
abundance: -
d_gene: TRBD2

CDR3aa: CASGDSNEKLFF
CDR3nt: TGTGCCAGCGGGGACAGTAATGAAAAACTGTTTTTT
v_gene: TRBV7-9
j_gene: TRBJ1-4
abundance: -
d_gene: TRBD1

CDR3aa: CASMEGAVGGYGYTF
CDR3nt: TGTGCCAGCATGGAGGGGGCGGTTGGTGGCTATGGCTACACCTTC
v_gene: TRBV6-5
j_gene: TRBJ1-2
abundance: -
d_gene: TRBD1

CDR3aa: CASSLELAGGRGEQFF
CDR3nt: TGCGCCAGCAGCTTAGAACTAGCGGGAGGCCGGGGGGAGCAGTTCTTC
v_gene: TRBV5-1
j_gene: TRBJ2-1
abundance: -
d_gene: TRBD2

CDR3aa: CAWSVAGNYGYTF
CDR3nt: TGTGCCTGGAGTGTTGCGGGTAACTATGGCTACACCTTC
v_gene: TRBV30
j_gene: TRBJ1-2
abundance: -
d_gene: -

CDR3aa: CASSQDLGRGGYGYTF
CDR3nt: TGTGCCAGCAGCCAAGATTTGGGGAGAGGTGGCTATGGCTACACCTTC
v_gene: TRBV14
j_gene: TRBJ1-2
abundance: once
d_gene: -

CDR3aa: CASRASNQETQYF
CDR3nt: TGTGCCAGCAGAGCAAGCAACCAAGAGACCCAGTACTTC
v_gene: TRBV27
j_gene: TRBJ2-5
abundance: -
d_gene: -